This T cell receptor beta chain was observed in a study of cytomegalovirus exposure and HLA in healthy donors (TCRdb year 2017). For context, the study as a whole: An earlier analysis of approximately 640 of the donors reported roughly 300 Gb of sequence data and some 100 million unique TCR beta sequences from about 200 million T cells. Around 320 gigabases of sequencing data and roughly 90 million unique TCR sequences were included in an early release covering over 600 HLA-typed donors. Of the approximately 400 genotyped donors, approximately 82% fell in the genetic ancestry cluster associated with self-reported Caucasian donors. The aim of the study was to test whether cataloging public T cell receptors could identify signatures of past pathogen exposure. Using immunosequencing, the study profiled T cell repertoires from 666 subjects and related those repertoires to cytomegalovirus serostatus. Along with the approximately 600-subject first cohort, a separate validation cohort of approximately 110 different subjects was used. To predict cytomegalovirus infection status, the study combined high-throughput TCR immunosequencing, statistical association of individual TCRs with disease status, and machine learning. A later analysis re-analyzed previously published TCR beta repertoires from 660 or so donors and added high-resolution HLA genotyping to study TCR occurrence patterns. Rather than drawing on any new phenotypic data, the later analysis identified candidate immune exposures from TCR beta sequences and the way those sequences occurred across donors. To decide whether each TCR beta V gene segment behaved as functional or pseudogenic, an earlier analysis of over 500 of the donors relied on high-throughput TCR beta sequencing. Donor age, sex, ethnicity and CMV serostatus were compiled alongside the repertoire data. A later genetic analysis took genome-wide SNP genotypes for about 60% of the roughly 670 donors and used that subset as a discovery cohort. All discovery cohort repertoires had been generated using a single sequencing platform. Class I and class II HLA loci were covered by the typing at four-digit resolution. Typing coverage differed by locus: A, B, C, DRB1 and DQB1 were typed in about 629-640 donors, DQA1 in about 550, DPA1 in some 570, and DPB1 in 472. Roughly 5 DR-DQ haplotypes were handled as single units for association and clustering, since linkage in the cohort was strong. Among some 400 genotyped donors of the cohort, an average of about 240,000 unique TCR beta nucleotide sequences were sequenced per donor, 15% to 20% of them non-productive.

The paper as a whole reports these results and caveats: A further reported finding was that TCR beta sequences accurately predicted the HLA-A and HLA-B alleles for most subjects in the first cohort. In both the original and validation cohorts, the classifier was reported to diagnose cytomegalovirus status with high specificity and sensitivity. Three of the identified cytomegalovirus-associated TCR beta chains were confirmed in vitro to be specific for cytomegalovirus antigens. Strong co-occurrence of HLA alleles, especially DR and DQ, made assigning TCR associations to individual alleles difficult. In an earlier analysis of approximately 590 of the donors, most TCR beta V segments appeared in productive rearrangements about 87% or about 30% of the time, broadly matching IMGT annotations. It was suggested by the authors that the approach could potentially be generalized to other disease states and immunological phenotypes. For the cohort, immune exposure information was limited to CMV serostatus. A later analysis reported that several top co-occurrence clusters appeared linked to parvovirus B19, influenza, CMV and Epstein-Barr virus. Because counts were too low, about 18 rarely observed V segments, including chromosome 9 orphons, were left out of the earlier analysis of about 620 of the donors. In a later analysis, the rate of TCR association differed among HLA loci, with DRB1 alleles having the most associated TCRs and HLA-C alleles having the fewest. Some IMGT-functional V segments, including TRBV6-2 and TRBV6-3, could not be told apart with the 87-base-pair reads, so those segments were excluded. Compared with the roughly 700-donor mean, donors in an Asian-associated ancestry cluster had fewer N-insertions in productive TCRs, according to a later genetic analysis. The sequencing pipeline was judged likely to have produced a cluster of highly shared sequence variants as a technical artifact. Correlated functional status among segregating V segments might reflect linkage disequilibrium, but an unknown experimental factor could not be ruled out. A later analysis found that HLA-associated TCR beta chains were more clonally expanded and had lower generation probabilities than equally common non-associated chains. Only TCR beta chains were sequenced in this cohort, and the absence of alpha or paired-chain data limited detectable features. Because HLA typing was unavailable for some donors at each locus, only the typed subset was used in association tests. V-gene and J-gene trimming of TCR beta chains was associated with a missense DCLRE1C variant in a later genetic analysis, and the association was replicated in an independent cohort. Specific HLA alleles were associated with 15,000 to 20,000 TCR beta sequences at a false discovery rate of 0.05 in a later analysis. The presence/absence analyses assumed that sequencing depth was roughly uniform across donors, and that assumption may not be true. In the study, some 180 TCR beta chains were listed as associated with cytomegalovirus. While some public TCRs were present in many individuals, most TCR sequences turned up only very rarely across donors. A later analysis found that most CMV-associated TCR beta chains appeared HLA-restricted, with HLA associations seemingly driven largely by CMV exposure.

The cohort was made up of under 800 healthy bone marrow donors. All cohort members were sampled while nominally healthy, although unrecorded immune exposures were likely present. The donor tested CMV seronegative, placing the donor among the 350 to 400 seronegative members of the cohort. A peripheral blood sample was collected from each donor, and TCR beta sequencing was performed on peripheral blood mononuclear cells. The Qiagen DNeasy Blood Extraction Kit was used to extract genomic DNA from the blood cell samples. About this clone itself: Which antigen it targets is not known. Base qualities are not recorded, but no much larger clone differs from it by a single base.

The CDR3 measures 13 amino acids from cysteine to phenylalanine. Only the CDR3 DNA stays, 39 bases, in frame from base 1. Germline trimming amounts to 5 bases on V and 4 bases on J, with 3 as the count of junction bases outside the gene matches. CDR1 and CDR2 are read off the germline V gene (reference sequence) as SGHNT and YYREEE. Receptor amplification or capture employed the immunoSEQ multiplex PCR assay. The multiplex PCR relied on a mix of 60 forward primers for TCR Vbeta segments and 13 reverse primers for TCR Jbeta segments. The CDR3 region of rearranged TCR beta genes was amplified from genomic DNA with a multiplex PCR assay. The amplified TCR beta libraries were sequenced on the Illumina HiSeq System as 87-base-pair reads. Processing in the source paper ran as follows. A later analysis counted approximately 76 million unique TCR beta chains across the 650 to 700 repertoires, and some 11 million of these chains were shared by at least two donors. Raw reads were error-corrected and collapsed into unique sequences with a nearest-neighbor algorithm that merged closely related sequences to remove PCR and sequencing errors. To assign V, D and J gene segments, CDR3 sequences were aligned to IMGT reference sequences. Each retained sequence needed at least a six-nucleotide match to both a V gene segment and a J gene segment. Rearrangements were classified as productive when the CDR3 lacked stop codons and remained in frame with V and J, and all other rearrangements were classified as non-productive. CDR3 was defined by IMGT convention, running from the second conserved V-encoded cysteine to the conserved J-encoded phenylalanine. The earlier analysis of a few hundred of the donors excluded any sequence lacking an unambiguous match to a single V gene segment. In an earlier analysis of 450 to 750 of the donors, a V segment was called functional when productive rearrangements were above 56.7%, and segregating when the standard deviation between donors exceeded 5%. To diagnose cytomegalovirus status from the catalog of TCR beta chain sequences, a statistical classification framework was built. A later analysis assigned V and J genes by comparing TCR nucleotide sequences with IMGT/GENE-DB human TR gene sequences. In a later analysis, CDR3 sequences and most-parsimonious VDJ recombination scenarios were assigned using the TCRdist pipeline. In a later analysis, each TCR beta chain was defined by its CDR3 amino acid sequence together with its V-gene family, and reads without a unique V-gene family were excluded. A later analysis removed several hundred highly shared, low-generation-probability nucleotide sequences to deal with suspected cross-contamination and a sequencing artifact. For each public chain, a later analysis derived a clonal expansion index from normalized ranks of inferred template counts within each repertoire. Generation probabilities in a later analysis came from a VDJ recombination model fitted to out-of-frame rearrangements, and those results were checked against IGoR. A later analysis scored TCR-TCR, TCR-HLA and TCR-CMV co-occurrence with hypergeometric tests, applying a repertoire-size bias correction to TCR pairs. A later analysis estimated false discovery rates by permuting HLA or CMV assignments 20 times. A later analysis grouped co-occurring TCRs with DBSCAN, adding TCRdist sequence similarity when clustering within HLA-allele-positive subsets. Co-occurrence clustering excluded repertoires with fewer than 30,000 or more than 120,000 public chains, plus five with anomalous nucleotide sharing. TCRdb re-hosts the immuneACCESS table, in-frame sequences only. Its copies lack some clones; in the studies checked, an unresolved V gene accounts for under half of them, and the cause for the rest is not known. Clone size and V and J calls were adopted from that table, with D and trimming inferred from the DNA. This sample has 200,000 or so clones in its table, and under 90% of those were observed once. In total, the top ten clones hold about 0.1% of the sample.

Rearrangement joined TRBV5-4 to TRBJ2-7; 10 bases in the middle match TRBD1. The sequenced material came from PBMCs. The source of this sequence is a boy aged 2 to 10 in good health and CMV-seronegative. The nucleotide sequence reads as follows: TGTGCCAGCAGTGGACAGGGGGTTTACGAGCAGTACTTC. This encodes CASSGQGVYEQYF.